This is a list of T cell receptor beta chains from one sample in a study of CD8 T cells in Susac syndrome. MiXCR, run by TCRdb on the immunoSEQ multiplex PCR reads, gives a single entry per CDR3 protein. The table lists 100,000 to 150,000 distinct CDR3 sequences, around 94% of them singletons. Sequenced material: CD8+ T cells from PBMCs. Receptors were obtained from a human donor with Susac syndrome. Both conserved end residues are part of each CDR3. The order of the fields is clone size, J gene, D gene, V gene, CDR3 DNA, CDR3 protein. D genes are given only for firm matches. Clone sizes are given selectively: once, few, many, or a class where the clone is expanded.

- | TRBJ1-1 | - | TRBV7-9 | TGTGCCAGCAGCCCTCCGGGGAGTCGGGACACTGAAGCTTTCTTT | CASSPPGSRDTEAFF
- | TRBJ2-7 | - | TRBV27 | TGTGCCAGCAGAGCAGGGGGGTGGGGCTACGAGCAGTACTTC | CASRAGGWGYEQYF
once | TRBJ2-7 | - | TRBV7-3 | TGTGCCAGCAGCCCGTCAGGGACGGATTACGAGCAGTACTTC | CASSPSGTDYEQYF
once | TRBJ2-1 | - | TRBV24-1 | TGTGCCACCAGTGATTTAGGGACTGGAGGCAATGAGCAGTTCTTC | CATSDLGTGGNEQFF
- | TRBJ2-1 | TRBD2 | TRBV29-1 | TGCAGCGTTGTAACTAGCGGGACCGCCGTGTACAATGAGCAGTTCTTC | CSVVTSGTAVYNEQFF
- | TRBJ1-1 | - | TRBV6-6 | TGTGCCAGCAGTTATCTGCAGTTGGGCACTGAAGCTTTCTTT | CASSYLQLGTEAFF
- | TRBJ1-1 | - | TRBV20-1 | TGCAGTGCTAGCCGGGGGAAGAAGACTGAAGCTTTCTTT | CSASRGKKTEAFF
- | TRBJ2-7 | - | TRBV4-1 | TGCGCCAGCAGCCAAGAGCCACAGGGCTACGAGCAGTACTTC | CASSQEPQGYEQYF
once | TRBJ1-1 | - | TRBV6-1 | TGTGCCAGCAGTGAAAGTGGAGAACACACTGAAGCTTTCTTT | CASSESGEHTEAFF
- | TRBJ1-5 | - | TRBV30 | TGTGCCTGGAGTGTGTCCGGGGGTAGCAATCAGCCCCAGCATTTT | CAWSVSGGSNQPQHF
- | TRBJ2-5 | - | TRBV7-6 | TGTGCCAGCAGCACCCGGACCTGGTCAGAGACCCAGTACTTC | CASSTRTWSETQYF
- | TRBJ2-3 | TRBD2 | TRBV12-3/TRBV12-4 | TGTGCCAGCAGCCTTGGGGACTACCTCACAGATACGCAGTATTTT | CASSLGDYLTDTQYF
- | TRBJ2-3 | - | TRBV12-3/TRBV12-4 | TGTGCCAGCAGTGGACCGGGACACCTCACAGATACGCAGTATTTT | CASSGPGHLTDTQYF
once | TRBJ1-6 | - | TRBV25-1 | TGTGCCGGCAGTGAATTTGGATCACCCCTCCACTTT | CAGSEFGSPLHF
- | TRBJ2-7 | TRBD2 | TRBV4-1 | TGCGCCAGCAGCCAACCTGGGACTAGCGGGAGCAAGAACGAGCAGTACTTC | CASSQPGTSGSKNEQYF
- | TRBJ2-5 | - | TRBV20-1 | TGCAGTGCCACAGACAGGCAATCCCAAGAGACCCAGTACTTC | CSATDRQSQETQYF
- | TRBJ1-4 | - | TRBV9 | TGTGCCAGCAGCCCCGGGGGGACTGAAAAACTGTTTTTT | CASSPGGTEKLFF
- | TRBJ1-4 | - | TRBV5-1 | TGCGCCAGCAACCCGGGAGACGGGGATGAAAAACTGTTTTTT | CASNPGDGDEKLFF
once | TRBJ1-2 | - | TRBV6-6 | TGTGCCAGCAGCCGGGGCAGCGCGGAATATGGCTACACCTTC | CASSRGSAEYGYTF
- | TRBJ2-7 | - | TRBV28 | TGTGCCAGCACGTACAGGGGAGGCTACGAGCAGTACTTC | CASTYRGGYEQYF
- | TRBJ2-1 | TRBD2 | TRBV7-4 | TGTGCCAGCAGCTCCGTAGCGGGAGGGCAGTCTAATGAGCAGTTCTTC | CASSSVAGGQSNEQFF
few | TRBJ2-7 | - | TRBV29-1 | TGCAGCGTGGAAGGGACTGGATACGAGCAGTACTTC | CSVEGTGYEQYF
- | TRBJ2-7 | - | TRBV7-6 | TGTGCCAGCAGCTTCGGCGACGCTGGCGAGCAGTACTTC | CASSFGDAGEQYF
- | TRBJ2-3 | - | TRBV2 | TGTGCCAGCATTGGGTATGGCAGCTCAGATACGCAGTATTTT | CASIGYGSSDTQYF
- | TRBJ1-2 | - | TRBV29-1 | TGCAGCGTTGATGGGTCAGATGGCAACTATGGCTACACCTTC | CSVDGSDGNYGYTF
- | TRBJ2-3 | - | TRBV6-4 | TGTGCCAGCAGTGACGGAGAGGCAGATACGCAGTATTTT | CASSDGEADTQYF
- | TRBJ2-5 | TRBD2 | TRBV4-3 | TGCGCCAGCAGCCAAGATCACGGGGGGACCGGGGAGACCCAGTACTTC | CASSQDHGGTGETQYF
- | TRBJ1-1 | - | TRBV5-4 | TGTGCCAGCAGCTTTGGGGGCCCAAGAGAAGCTTTCTTT | CASSFGGPREAFF
- | TRBJ1-1 | - | TRBV6-2/TRBV6-3 | TGTGCCAGCATTTACGAACCGCTCAGGTTGAACACTGAAGCTTTCTTT | CASIYEPLRLNTEAFF
- | TRBJ1-2 | - | TRBV25-1 | TGTGCCAGCGGAGAGGTGGCAGCTGGCTACACCTTC | CASGEVAAGYTF
- | TRBJ2-7 | TRBD2 | TRBV20-1 | TGCAGTGCTAGAGATGAAGCGGGGGGGGCCTACGAGCAGTACTTC | CSARDEAGGAYEQYF
- | TRBJ1-2 | TRBD1 | TRBV11-2 | TGTGCCAGCAGCTTAGTAGGCCGGGCAGGGGGCCTTGATGGCTACACCTTC | CASSLVGRAGGLDGYTF
- | TRBJ2-1 | TRBD2 | TRBV5-1 | TGCGCCAGCAGCTCTAGCGGGAGCGGATTCAATGAGCAGTTCTTC | CASSSSGSGFNEQFF
few | TRBJ2-3 | - | TRBV19 | TGTGCCAGTAGTATTTCGGGGTCCACAGATACGCAGTATTTT | CASSISGSTDTQYF
- | TRBJ2-5 | - | TRBV5-1 | TGCGCCAGCAGCTTGGGGCAAATCTACCTGCAAGAGACCCAGTACTTC | CASSLGQIYLQETQYF
- | TRBJ1-2 | - | TRBV11-2 | TGTGCCAGCAGCTTGTTGTTGGGGGCTGGGGATGGCTACACCTTC | CASSLLLGAGDGYTF
- | TRBJ1-2 | - | TRBV12-3/TRBV12-4 | TGTGCCCTCACCCGCAGTGATAACTATGGCTACACCTTC | CALTRSDNYGYTF
- | TRBJ1-2 | - | TRBV6-6 | TGTGCCAGCAGTTACGTTGGAGGGTGGGACTATGGCTACACCTTC | CASSYVGGWDYGYTF
once | TRBJ1-1 | - | TRBV20-1 | TGCAGTGCCCCGACCGAGACCAACACTGAAGCTTTCTTT | CSAPTETNTEAFF
- | TRBJ1-1 | TRBD1 | TRBV5-6 | TGTGCCAGCAGGGTCCAGGGGGCGAACACTGAAGCTTTCTTT | CASRVQGANTEAFF
- | TRBJ1-2 | - | TRBV7-9 | TGTGCCAGCAGCCCAGCAATCGGCAGGGACTATGGCTACACCTTC | CASSPAIGRDYGYTF
- | TRBJ2-4 | - | TRBV30 | TGTGCCTGGAGTGGGTTAGCCAAAAACATTCAGTACTTC | CAWSGLAKNIQYF
- | TRBJ1-2 | - | TRBV20-1 | TGCAGTGCTAGAGAAGGGGCCAGGGAGGCCGATGGCTACACCTTC | CSAREGAREADGYTF
- | TRBJ1-2 | - | TRBV7-9 | TGTGCCAGCAGCTCACAGGTGTTTACCCTTCCGTCTGGCTACACCTTC | CASSSQVFTLPSGYTF
- | TRBJ1-4 | TRBD1 | TRBV4-1 | TGCGCCAGCAGCCAAGAGGGACAGACAAATGAAAAACTGTTTTTT | CASSQEGQTNEKLFF
- | TRBJ1-1 | - | TRBV6-2/TRBV6-3 | TGTGCCAGCAGTTACTCGAGAGGCCACACGAACACTGAAGCTTTCTTT | CASSYSRGHTNTEAFF
- | TRBJ2-5 | - | TRBV28 | TGTGCCAGCAGTTCCCTCCTGTACCAAGAGACCCAGTACTTC | CASSSLLYQETQYF
- | TRBJ2-1 | - | TRBV6-2/TRBV6-3 | TGTGCCAGCAGTACTTCCGGGACTTACAATGAGCAGTTCTTC | CASSTSGTYNEQFF
- | TRBJ2-4 | - | TRBV6-5 | TGTGCCAGCAGCCCAATCCAGGAGACCAAAAACATTCAGTACTTC | CASSPIQETKNIQYF
once | TRBJ1-2 | - | TRBV29-1 | TGCAGCGTTGAAGCTCAACCACAGGGTGACTATGGCTACACCTTC | CSVEAQPQGDYGYTF
- | TRBJ2-1 | TRBD1 | TRBV20-1 | TGCAGTGCTAGACGAGGGGGACTGGACAGGGTCGATGTGGATGAGCAGTTCTTC | CSARRGGLDRVDVDEQFF
- | TRBJ2-1 | - | TRBV20-1 | TGCAGTGCTACACCTCTAGGAGGCAGCTATGTTCGTAGCTATGAGCAGTTCTTC | CSATPLGGSYVRSYEQFF
- | TRBJ2-7 | TRBD1 | TRBV18 | TGTGCCAGCTCCACGACAGGGGTCTACGAGCAGTACTTC | CASSTTGVYEQYF
- | TRBJ2-7 | TRBD1 | TRBV2 | TGTGCCAGCCGGACAGGCACCTACGAGCAGTACTTC | CASRTGTYEQYF